Below are 31 T cell receptor beta chains sequenced from a single sample in a study of CD4 and CD8 cells across lung adenocarcinoma regions. MiXCR, applied by TCRdb to the PCR reads, yields one record per CDR3 protein. The sample records about 4,600 distinct CDR3 sequences, 45% being singletons. The source material was CD4+ T cells from the margin of a lung tumor. The receptors originated from a female donor with lung adenocarcinoma. The CD4 and CD8 labels of this study may be unreliable.

In regard to this clonotype: Compared with germline, one end of the junction differs, possibly owing to a read error. The rearrangement joins TRBV6-1 to TRBJ2-3; D may be TRBD1 (5 bases). The CDR3 covers 15 residues. Germline CDR1 reads MNHNS; CDR2 reads SASEGT. The CDR3 protein is CARGYWGRDQDTQYF. CDR3 DNA: TGTGCCAGGGGGTACTGGGGCCGTGACCAAGATACGCAGTATTTC.

This clonotype is labeled as medium-sized (0.01 to 0.1%). The chain carries TRBV7-6 and TRBJ2-3, with D tentatively TRBD1 (5 bases). The CDR3 has 16 residues. Germline assignment: CDR1 SGHVS and CDR2 FNYEAQ. Trimming took 1 base from V and 2 from J, leaving 13 bases between them. CDR3 DNA: TGTGCCAGCAGCTTAGGTTCCTGGGGCACCACAGATACGCAGTATTTT. This translates into CASSLGSWGTTDTQYF.

The chain combines TRBV6-5 with TRBJ2-5, with unresolved D. The DNA end is a closer match to TRBJ2-7, so the J assignment may be wrong. Germline V gives CDR1 MNHEY, CDR2 SVGAGI. This CDR3 is built from 15 residues. As DNA, the CDR3 is TGTGCCAGCAGTTACATGACGGGCACGAACTACGAGCAGTACTTC. It yields the protein CASSYMTGTNYEQYF.

The CDR3 DNA is TGTGCCAGCAGCTTACAATCGGAATCTGGGGCCAACGTCCTGACTTTC. This sequence encodes CASSLQSESGANVLTF. V is TRBV5-4 and J is TRBJ2-6, with no clear D. The germline CDR1 and CDR2 sequences are SGHNT and YYREEE (reference sequence). Trimming removed 2 bases at V and 1 base at J, with 10 bases between. CDR3 length: 16 residues.

This clonotype qualifies as medium-sized. V and J are TRBV6-2 or TRBV6-3 and TRBJ2-1; TRBD1 matches 7 bases. V gave up 5 bases and J gave up 3 bases; unmatched junction bases: 7. CDR3 size: 15 residues. Germline CDR1 and CDR2: MNHEY and SVGEGT. The CDR3: CASSPRQGLYNEQFF. The CDR3 coding sequence is TGTGCCAGCAGTCCCCGACAGGGTCTCTACAATGAGCAGTTCTTC.

V gene TRBV25-1 combines with J gene TRBJ2-1; D is uncertain. CDR1 and CDR2 (germline): MGHDK, SYGVNS. V was cut by 6 bases and J by 10 bases, with 19 bases left in between. The CDR3 loop spans 14 amino acids. The CDR3: CASRNTECPYEQFF. As DNA, the CDR3 is TGTGCCAGCAGAAACACCGAGTGCCCCTACGAGCAGTTCTTC.

The gene calls are TRBV27 and TRBJ2-7; TRBD2 is a possible D gene (6 bases). V was cut by 5 bases and J by 2 bases, with 10 bases left in between. The CDR3 sequence is 13 residues long. Germline V gives CDR1 MNHEY, CDR2 SMNVEV (reference sequence). The CDR3 here is CASSPREPYEQYF. Written as DNA, the CDR3 is TGTGCCAGCAGTCCCCGGGAGCCCTACGAGCAGTACTTC.

The chain's CDR3 is CAGAVEGRTKEIQYF. The DNA of the CDR3 is TGCGCCGGGGCCGTTGAGGGGAGGACCAAAGAGATTCAGTACTTC. The chain has TRBV10-1 and TRBJ2-5; weak D call: TRBD2 (6 bases). Per germline, CDR1 WNHNN and CDR2 SYGVQD (reference sequence). V lost 11 bases and J 11 bases, leaving 30 bases between the germline ends. The CDR3 runs 15 residues.

Judged by abundance, this clonotype is medium-sized. The CDR3 bases are TGTGCCAGCAGTTATAGCGGGAGGGCCAATGAGCAGTTCTTC. Translating gives CASSYSGRANEQFF. The rearrangement uses TRBV6-9 and TRBJ2-1; TRBD2 matches at 10 bases. V lost 2 bases to trimming and J lost 6 bases; unmatched junction nucleotides: 1. The germline CDR1 and CDR2 sequences are MNHGY and SVAAGI. The CDR3 has 14 amino acids.

This chain connects TRBV6-5 to TRBJ2-1; the D gene is possibly TRBD2 (6 bases). Trimming took off 4 bases at V and 7 bases at J, with 20 bases between the two ends. Germline V gene sequence: CDR1 MNHEY, CDR2 SVGAGI. The CDR3 consists of 16 residues. CDR3 protein: CASSSPGFYGSNEQFF. CDR3 nucleotides: TGTGCCAGCAGTTCCCCGGGTTTTTACGGGAGTAATGAGCAGTTCTTC.

This clonotype appeared once. The gene calls are TRBV20-1 and TRBJ2-4, with a possible D match to TRBD1 (6 bases). The J call could be wrong; TRBJ2-5 is a better fit for the DNA end. CDR1 is DFQATT and CDR2 is SNEGSKA in the germline V gene (reference sequence). The CDR3 is 15 amino acids. In DNA form, the CDR3 reads TGCAGTGCTACAACCCTAAAGGGGGACCAAGAGACCCAGTACTTC. Translated, it gives CSATTLKGDQETQYF.

The chain employs TRBV6-2 or TRBV6-3 and TRBJ2-5; D not resolved. TRBJ2-7 explains the end of the DNA better; the J call may be wrong. The CDR3 contains 11 residues. Germline V gene data show CDR1 as MNHEY and CDR2 as SVGEGT. This CDR3 reads CASSGYFEQYF. The CDR3 DNA sequence: TGTGCCAGCAGTGGTTACTTCGAGCAGTACTTC.

This clonotype is medium-sized in the sample. V is TRBV7-2 and J is TRBJ2-1; TRBD2 agrees at 9 bases. Germline-derived CDR1 and CDR2 are SGHTA and FQGNSA. Trimming took 5 bases from V and 12 from J; bases not matched to a gene: 14. The CDR3 spans 15 residues. As DNA, the CDR3 is TGTGCCAGCAGCCCTACGACTAGCGGAGTACAAGGGCAGTTCTTC. This translates into CASSPTTSGVQGQFF.

The chain has TRBV27 and TRBJ1-2; D possibly corresponds to TRBD1 (5 bases). Trimming left V 4 bases short and J 0 bases short, with 6 bases between. CDR1 and CDR2 (germline): MNHEY, SMNVEV (reference sequence). The length of the CDR3 is 13 residues. CDR3 loop: CASSSGPNYGYTF. CDR3 nucleotide sequence: TGTGCCAGCAGTTCGGGACCTAACTATGGCTACACCTTC.

By proportion, this clonotype is medium-sized. The chain carries TRBV12-3 or TRBV12-4 and TRBJ2-2; D is perhaps TRBD1 (5 bases). V was pared by 0 bases and J by 7 bases, with 15 bases between. There are 16 residues in the CDR3. CDR3 region: CASSLALGAWGGELFF. In DNA, the CDR3 is TGTGCCAGCAGTTTAGCGCTTGGGGCGTGGGGCGGGGAGCTGTTTTTT.

In its sample, this clonotype is large (0.1 to 1%). This rearrangement joins TRBV6-1 to TRBJ2-1; 7 positions agree with TRBD2. V trimming: 2 bases; J trimming: 8 bases; junction bases outside the gene matches: 18. CDR3 length: 18 amino acids. From germline, CDR1 is MNHNS and CDR2 SASEGT. This CDR3 is CASSEFGGSGSPGDEQFF. CDR3 sequence (DNA): TGTGCCAGCAGTGAATTCGGGGGTAGCGGGTCGCCGGGAGATGAGCAGTTCTTC.

This clonotype has just one count. The rearrangement uses TRBV25-1 and TRBJ2-6; no clear D. There are 13 residues in the CDR3. Trimming took 6 bases from V and 3 from J, leaving 6 bases between them. Looked up from germline, CDR1 is MGHDK and CDR2 is SYGVNS. The CDR3 DNA follows: TGTGCCAGCAGAGGTGATGGGGCCAACGTCCTGACTTTC. It is translated as CASRGDGANVLTF.

By proportion, this clonotype is large (0.1 to 1%). V and J are TRBV6-5 and TRBJ2-5; D is possibly TRBD2 (7 bases). Germline V CDR1 and CDR2: MNHEY, SVGAGI. V lost 6 bases, J lost 4 bases, and 12 bases lay in between. The CDR3 totals 13 residues. CDR3 region: CASRRGGGETQYF. The CDR3, as DNA: TGTGCCAGCAGGAGAGGGGGGGGAGAGACCCAGTACTTC.

CDR3 DNA sequence: TGTGCCAGCAGCTCCCCCCCCCCGGGTGTCTTGAATGAGCAGTTCTTC. It codes for CASSSPPPGVLNEQFF. The J gene is TRBJ2-1, the V gene TRBV9; D remains unclear. V lost 4 bases, J lost 7 bases, and 21 bases lay in between. This CDR3 is built from 16 residues. Germline lookup yields CDR1 SGDLS and CDR2 YYNGEE.

This chain links TRBV6-1 with TRBJ2-7; the D gene is possibly TRBD2 (6 bases). Germline V gene data show CDR1 as MNHNS and CDR2 as SASEGT. V lost 5 bases to trimming and J lost 3 bases, with 11 bases between them. This CDR3 region has 13 residues. The CDR3: CASSRDLGYEQYF. The CDR3 nucleotides read TGTGCCAGCAGTCGGGACTTGGGCTACGAGCAGTACTTC.

This clonotype rates as medium-sized. The chain uses TRBV6-1 and TRBJ1-1; a possible D gene is TRBD1 (6 bases). This CDR3 is built from 14 residues. CDR1 and CDR2 (germline): MNHNS, SASEGT. V lost 3 bases, J lost 1 base, and 9 bases lay in between. The CDR3: CASSEGGQNTEAFF. The CDR3, as DNA: TGTGCCAGCAGTGAGGGGGGGCAGAACACTGAAGCTTTCTTT.

The rearrangement joins TRBV11-2 to TRBJ2-3, with 7 bases aligning to TRBD2. Per the germline V gene, CDR1 is SGHAT and CDR2 is FQNNGV. There are 17 residues in the CDR3. With V trimmed by 2 bases and J by 5 bases, 13 bases remained unmatched. In nucleotides, the CDR3 is TGTGCCAGCAGCTTAAGATCTGGGCGGGAGAAGTTAGATACGCAGTATTTT. Translating gives CASSLRSGREKLDTQYF.

By its share, this clonotype is medium-sized. V is TRBV7-3 and J is TRBJ2-3; D assignment may be TRBD1 or TRBD2 (5 bases each). The CDR3 sequence is 13 residues long. The ends were cut back, 5 bases at V and 6 bases at J, with 12 bases in the middle. The germline gives CDR1 SGHTA, CDR2 FQGTGA. The CDR3, as DNA: TGTGCCAGCAGCCTCCGGGACGGTGATACGCAGTATTTT. Translation gives CASSLRDGDTQYF.

In its sample, this clonotype is large. This chain joins TRBV12-3 or TRBV12-4 and TRBJ2-7; 7 bases align to TRBD2. This CDR3 contains 13 residues. V lost 6 bases to trimming and J lost 0 bases; unmatched junction nucleotides: 2. The DNA of the CDR3 is TGTGCCAGCAGCGGGACTAACTCCTACGAGCAGTACTTC. This encodes CASSGTNSYEQYF.

This rearrangement joins TRBV6-1 to TRBJ2-1; TRBD1 agrees at 12 bases. The DNA end is more similar to TRBJ2-5, so the J call may be wrong. CDR1 is MNHNS, CDR2 SASEGT, per germline. This CDR3 contains 16 residues. The CDR3 sequence: CASSARDRGLRETQYF. DNA of the CDR3: TGTGCCAGCAGCGCCCGGGACAGGGGGCTAAGGGAGACCCAGTACTTC.

This clonotype qualifies as medium-sized. V is TRBV6-6 and J is TRBJ2-5, with a possible D match to TRBD1 (6 bases). V lost 1 base and J lost 2, with 17 bases in between. Per germline, CDR1 MNHNY and CDR2 SVGAGI (reference sequence). This CDR3 comprises 17 residues. CDR3 bases: TGTGCCAGCAGTTACTTCTTCGGACAGACCGGACAAGAGACCCAGTACTTC. Residues: CASSYFFGQTGQETQYF.

V gene TRBV6-5 combines with J gene TRBJ2-1; TRBD1 aligns across 11 bases. CDR1 and CDR2 (germline): MNHEY, SVGAGI. The CDR3 is 14 residues long. Trimming cost V 4 bases and J 6 bases; bases outside gene matches: 2. DNA of the CDR3: TGTGCCAGCAGTTCCGGGACAGGGGGCAATGAGCAGTTCTTC. This translates into CASSSGTGGNEQFF.

This clonotype has only a few counts. The CDR3 DNA is TGTGCCAGCAGTGATGCTCCCAGGGGAAGCAATCAGCCCCTCCACTTT. Protein: CASSDAPRGSNQPLHF. The chain carries TRBV6-1 and TRBJ1-5, with a weak D call TRBD1 (6 bases). The DNA end favors TRBJ1-6, so the J call may be wrong. CDR3 length: 16 residues. CDR1 is MNHNS and CDR2 is SASEGT in the germline V gene.

This clonotype is deemed medium-sized (0.01 to 0.1%). The chain employs TRBV12-3 or TRBV12-4 and TRBJ2-1; D is possibly TRBD2 (5 bases). CDR3 length: 14 residues. Trimming left V 8 bases short and J 9 bases short, with 20 bases between. CDR3 DNA: TGTGCCAGCGCCCAGGCCCAGAGGGAGAGTGAGCAGTTCTTC. Translation gives CASAQAQRESEQFF.

The genes are TRBV9 and TRBJ2-2; no clear D. CDR1 SGDLS and CDR2 YYNGEE come from the germline V gene. This CDR3 has 15 residues. V gave up 0 bases and J gave up 4 bases, with 10 bases separating them. As DNA, the CDR3 is TGTGCCAGCAGCGTAGCTGGCGGCAGCACCGGGGAGCTGTTTTTT. Protein: CASSVAGGSTGELFF. The whole variable domain, remainder taken from reference TRBV9 and TRBJ2-2, is DSGVTQTPKHLITATGQRVTLRCSPRSGDLSVYWYQQSLDQGLQFLIQYYNGEERAKGNILERFSAQQFPDLHSELNLSSLELGDSALYFCASSVAGGSTGELFFGEGSRLTVL.

V and J are TRBV5-1 and TRBJ2-2, with 7 bases identical to TRBD2. CDR1 is SGHRS, CDR2 YFSETQ, per germline. V was clipped by 2 bases and J by 4 bases; unmatched bases: 2. This CDR3 has 14 residues. CDR3 in amino acids: CASSLLATTGELFF. The CDR3, as DNA: TGCGCCAGCAGCTTACTAGCGACCACCGGGGAGCTGTTTTTT.